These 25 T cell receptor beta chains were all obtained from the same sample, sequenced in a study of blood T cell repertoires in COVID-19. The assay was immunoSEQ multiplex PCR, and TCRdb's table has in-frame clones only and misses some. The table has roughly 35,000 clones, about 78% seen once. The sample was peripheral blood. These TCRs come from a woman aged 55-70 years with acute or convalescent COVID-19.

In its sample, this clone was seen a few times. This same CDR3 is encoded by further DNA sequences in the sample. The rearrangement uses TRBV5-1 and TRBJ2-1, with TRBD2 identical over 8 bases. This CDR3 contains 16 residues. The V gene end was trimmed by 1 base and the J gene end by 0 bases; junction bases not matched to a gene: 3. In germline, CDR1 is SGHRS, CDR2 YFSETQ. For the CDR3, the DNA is TGCGCCAGCAGCTTGACCGGGACTAGCTCCTACAATGAGCAGTTCTTC. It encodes CASSLTGTSSYNEQFF.

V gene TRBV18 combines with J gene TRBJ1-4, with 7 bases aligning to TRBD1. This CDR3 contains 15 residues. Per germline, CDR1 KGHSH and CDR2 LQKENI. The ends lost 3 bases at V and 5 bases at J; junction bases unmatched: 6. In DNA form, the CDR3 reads TGTGCCAGCTCACCGAGACAGGGACTGAATGAAAAACTGTTTTTT. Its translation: CASSPRQGLNEKLFF. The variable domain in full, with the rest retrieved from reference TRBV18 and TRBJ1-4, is NAGVMQNPRHLVRRRGQEARLRCSPMKGHSHVYWYRQLPEEGLKFMVYLQKENIIDESGMPKERFSAEFPKEGPSILRIQQVVRGDSAAYFCASSPRQGLNEKLFFGSGTQLSVL.

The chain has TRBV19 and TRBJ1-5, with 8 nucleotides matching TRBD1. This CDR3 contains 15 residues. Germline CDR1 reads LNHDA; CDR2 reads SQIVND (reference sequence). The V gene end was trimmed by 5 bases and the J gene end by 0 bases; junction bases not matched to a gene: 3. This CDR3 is CASSPQGDSNQPQHF. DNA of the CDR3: TGTGCCAGTAGTCCACAGGGGGATAGCAATCAGCCCCAGCATTTT.

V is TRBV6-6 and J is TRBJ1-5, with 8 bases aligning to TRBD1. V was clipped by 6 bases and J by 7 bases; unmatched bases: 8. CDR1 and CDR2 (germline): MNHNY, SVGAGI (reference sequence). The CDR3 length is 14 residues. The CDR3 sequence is CASSSGQEGQPQHF. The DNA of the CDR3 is TGTGCCAGCAGCTCGGGACAGGAGGGGCAGCCCCAGCATTTT.

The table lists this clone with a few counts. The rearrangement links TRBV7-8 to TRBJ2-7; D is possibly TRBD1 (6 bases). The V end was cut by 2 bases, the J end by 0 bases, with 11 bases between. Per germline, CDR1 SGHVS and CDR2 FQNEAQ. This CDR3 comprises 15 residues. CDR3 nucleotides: TGTGCCAGCAGCTTATCACAGGGACCCTCCTACGAGCAGTACTTC. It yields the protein CASSLSQGPSYEQYF.

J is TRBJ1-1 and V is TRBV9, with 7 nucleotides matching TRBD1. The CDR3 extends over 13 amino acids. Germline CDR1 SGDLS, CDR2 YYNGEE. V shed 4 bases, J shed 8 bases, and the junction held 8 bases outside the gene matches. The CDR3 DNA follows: TGTGCCAGCAGCTTTACGTCACAGGGGGAAGCTTTCTTT. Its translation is CASSFTSQGEAFF.

In DNA form, the CDR3 reads TGCAGCGTTGACACAGGGGATCAGCCCCAGCATTTT. Its protein is CSVDTGDQPQHF. The chain joins TRBV29-1 to TRBJ1-5, with TRBD1 matching 7 bases. V lost 3 bases, J lost 5 bases, and 1 base stayed unmatched. The CDR3 is 12 amino acids. Germline V gene data show CDR1 as SQVTM and CDR2 as ANQGSEA.

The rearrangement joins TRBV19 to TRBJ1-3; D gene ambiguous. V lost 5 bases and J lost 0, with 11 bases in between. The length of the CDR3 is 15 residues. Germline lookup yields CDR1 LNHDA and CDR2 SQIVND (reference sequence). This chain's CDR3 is CASSSGGSSGNTIYF. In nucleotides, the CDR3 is TGTGCCAGTAGTTCAGGCGGGAGCTCTGGAAACACCATATATTTT.

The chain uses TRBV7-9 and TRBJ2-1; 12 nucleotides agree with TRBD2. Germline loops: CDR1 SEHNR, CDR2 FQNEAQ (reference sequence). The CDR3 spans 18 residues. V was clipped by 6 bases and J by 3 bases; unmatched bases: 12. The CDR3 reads CASRVVGLAGGIYNEQFF. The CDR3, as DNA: TGTGCCAGCAGGGTAGTTGGGCTAGCGGGGGGGATCTACAATGAGCAGTTCTTC.

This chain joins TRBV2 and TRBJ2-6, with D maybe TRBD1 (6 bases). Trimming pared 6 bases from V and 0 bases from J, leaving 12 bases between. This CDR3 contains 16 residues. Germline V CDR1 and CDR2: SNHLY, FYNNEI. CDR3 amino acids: CASRVGASSGANVLTF. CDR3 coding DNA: TGTGCCAGCAGGGTGGGGGCCAGCTCTGGGGCCAACGTCCTGACTTTC.

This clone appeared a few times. CDR3 sequence (DNA): TGTGCCAGCAGTGCCAACAGGGTGGTCTCTGAAGCTTTCTTT. It is translated as CASSANRVVSEAFF. V and J are TRBV2 and TRBJ1-1; a weak D match, TRBD1 (6 bases). The CDR3 sequence is 14 residues long. V lost 4 bases and J lost 6, with 15 bases in between. Germline lookup yields CDR1 SNHLY and CDR2 FYNNEI.

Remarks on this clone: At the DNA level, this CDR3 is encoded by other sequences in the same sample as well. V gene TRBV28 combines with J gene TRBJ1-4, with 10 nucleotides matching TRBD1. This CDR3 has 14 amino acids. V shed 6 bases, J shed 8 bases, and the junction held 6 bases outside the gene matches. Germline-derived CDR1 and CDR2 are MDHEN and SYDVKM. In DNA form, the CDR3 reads TGTGCCAGCAGCTTAGACAGGGGGCGAGAAAAACTGTTTTTT. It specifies CASSLDRGREKLFF. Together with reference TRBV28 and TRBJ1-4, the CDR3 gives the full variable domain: DVKVTQSSRYLVKRTGEKVFLECVQDMDHENMFWYRQDPGLGLRLIYFSYDVKMKEKGDIPEGYSVSREKKERFSLILESASTNQTSMYLCASSLDRGREKLFFGSGTQLSVL.

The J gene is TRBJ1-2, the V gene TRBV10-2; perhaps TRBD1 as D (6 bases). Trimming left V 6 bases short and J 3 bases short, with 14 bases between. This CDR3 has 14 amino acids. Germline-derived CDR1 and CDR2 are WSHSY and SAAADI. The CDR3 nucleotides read TGCGCCAGCAGAGAGACGGGGGGCCACTATGGCTACACCTTC. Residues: CASRETGGHYGYTF.

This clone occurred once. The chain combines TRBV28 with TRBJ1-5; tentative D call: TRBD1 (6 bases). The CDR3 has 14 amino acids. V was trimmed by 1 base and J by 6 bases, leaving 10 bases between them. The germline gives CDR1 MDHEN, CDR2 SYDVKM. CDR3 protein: CASSLSVGGQPQHF. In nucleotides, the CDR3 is TGTGCCAGCAGTTTATCGGTAGGGGGTCAGCCCCAGCATTTT.

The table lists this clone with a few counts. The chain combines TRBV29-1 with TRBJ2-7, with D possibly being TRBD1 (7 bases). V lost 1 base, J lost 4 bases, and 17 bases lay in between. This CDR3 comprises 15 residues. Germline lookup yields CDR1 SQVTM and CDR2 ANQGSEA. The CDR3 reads CSVEVAAQGGYEQYF. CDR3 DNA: TGCAGCGTTGAAGTAGCGGCCCAGGGGGGATACGAGCAGTACTTC.

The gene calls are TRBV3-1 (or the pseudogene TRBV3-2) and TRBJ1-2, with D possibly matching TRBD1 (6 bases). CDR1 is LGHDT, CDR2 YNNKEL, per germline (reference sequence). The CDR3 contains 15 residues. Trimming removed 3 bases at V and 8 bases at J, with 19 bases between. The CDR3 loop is CASSQRGGQTGGYTF. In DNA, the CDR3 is TGTGCCAGCAGCCAGAGGGGGGGGCAGACGGGCGGCTACACCTTC.

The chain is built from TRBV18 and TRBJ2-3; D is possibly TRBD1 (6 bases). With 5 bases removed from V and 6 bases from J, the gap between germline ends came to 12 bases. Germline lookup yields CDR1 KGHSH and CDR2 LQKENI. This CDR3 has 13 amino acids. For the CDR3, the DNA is TGTGCCAGCTCAGGAACAGGGTCCGATACGCAGTATTTT. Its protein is CASSGTGSDTQYF.

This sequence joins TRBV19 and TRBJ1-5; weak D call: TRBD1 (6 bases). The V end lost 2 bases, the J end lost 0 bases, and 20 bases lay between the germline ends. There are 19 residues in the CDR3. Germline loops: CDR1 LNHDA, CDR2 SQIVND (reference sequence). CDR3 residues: CASSIRGGGQTFSNQPQHF. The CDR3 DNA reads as TGTGCCAGTAGTATACGAGGGGGGGGACAAACCTTTAGCAATCAGCCCCAGCATTTT.

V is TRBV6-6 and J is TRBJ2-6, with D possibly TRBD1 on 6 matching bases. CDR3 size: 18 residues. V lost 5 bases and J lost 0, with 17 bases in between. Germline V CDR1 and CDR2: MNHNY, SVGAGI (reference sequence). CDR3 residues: CASSPQGGTTSGANVLTF. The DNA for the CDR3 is TGTGCCAGCAGTCCACAGGGCGGAACGACCTCTGGGGCCAACGTCCTGACTTTC.

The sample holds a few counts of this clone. CDR3: CAWSRDRVQGQHF. The CDR3 coding sequence is TGTGCCTGGTCCCGGGACAGGGTTCAGGGGCAGCATTTT. The chain combines TRBV30 with TRBJ1-5, with TRBD1 identical over 9 bases. The J segment lost 13 bases and the V segment lost 5 bases, leaving 12 bases of the junction unmatched. The CDR3 extends over 13 amino acids. Germline CDR1 is GTSNPN and CDR2 is SVGIG (reference sequence). Full variable domain (missing parts from reference TRBV30 and TRBJ1-5): SQTIHQWPATLVQPVGSPLSLECTVEGTSNPNLYWYRQAAGRGLQLLFYSVGIGQISSEVPQNLSASRPQDRQFILSSKKLLLSDSGFYLCAWSRDRVQGQHFGDGTRLSIL.

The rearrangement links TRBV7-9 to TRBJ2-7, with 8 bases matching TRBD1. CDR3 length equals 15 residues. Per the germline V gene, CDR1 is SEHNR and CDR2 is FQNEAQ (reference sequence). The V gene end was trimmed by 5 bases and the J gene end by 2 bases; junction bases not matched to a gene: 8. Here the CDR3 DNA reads TGTGCCAGCAGCCAAAGGGACAGGACCCCCTACGAGCAGTACTTC. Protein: CASSQRDRTPYEQYF. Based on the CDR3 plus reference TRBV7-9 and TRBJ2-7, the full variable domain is DTGVSQNPRHKITKRGQNVTFRCDPISEHNRLYWYRQTLGQGPEFLTYFQNEAQLEKSRLLSDRFSAERPKGSFSTLEIQRTEQGDSAMYLCASSQRDRTPYEQYFGPGTRLTVT.

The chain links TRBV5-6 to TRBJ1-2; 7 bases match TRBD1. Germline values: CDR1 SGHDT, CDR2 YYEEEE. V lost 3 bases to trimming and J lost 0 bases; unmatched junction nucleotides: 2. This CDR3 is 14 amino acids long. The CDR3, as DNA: TGTGCCAGCAGCTGGACAGGACCTAACTATGGCTACACCTTC. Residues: CASSWTGPNYGYTF.

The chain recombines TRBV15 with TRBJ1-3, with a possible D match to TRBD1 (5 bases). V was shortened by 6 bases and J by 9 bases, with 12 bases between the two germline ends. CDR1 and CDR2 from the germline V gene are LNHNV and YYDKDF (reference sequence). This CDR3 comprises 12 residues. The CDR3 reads CATRNLQGTIYF. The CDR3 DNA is TGTGCCACCAGAAATCTGCAGGGCACCATATATTTT. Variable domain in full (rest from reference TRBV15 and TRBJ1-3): DAMVIQNPRYQVTQFGKPVTLSCSQTLNHNVMYWYQQKSSQAPKLLFHYYDKDFNNEADTPDNFQSRRPNTSFCFLDIRSPGLGDTAMYLCATRNLQGTIYFGEGSWLTVV.

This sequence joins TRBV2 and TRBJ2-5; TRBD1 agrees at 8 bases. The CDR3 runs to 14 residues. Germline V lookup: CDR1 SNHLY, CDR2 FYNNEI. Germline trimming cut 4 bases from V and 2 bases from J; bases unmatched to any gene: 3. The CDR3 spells CASSAWTGQETQYF. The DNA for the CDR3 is TGTGCCAGCAGTGCTTGGACAGGGCAAGAGACCCAGTACTTC. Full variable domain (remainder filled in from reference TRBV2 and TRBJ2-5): EPEVTQTPSHQVTQMGQEVILRCVPISNHLYFYWYRQILGQKVEFLVSFYNNEISEKSEIFDDQFSVERPDGSNFTLKIRSTKLEDSAMYFCASSAWTGQETQYFGPGTRLLVL.

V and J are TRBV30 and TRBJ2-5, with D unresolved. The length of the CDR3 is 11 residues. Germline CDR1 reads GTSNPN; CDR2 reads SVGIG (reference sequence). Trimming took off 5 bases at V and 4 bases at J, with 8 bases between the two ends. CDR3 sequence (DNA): TGTGCCTGGGCCCCGGGAGAGACCCAGTACTTC. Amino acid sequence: CAWAPGETQYF.